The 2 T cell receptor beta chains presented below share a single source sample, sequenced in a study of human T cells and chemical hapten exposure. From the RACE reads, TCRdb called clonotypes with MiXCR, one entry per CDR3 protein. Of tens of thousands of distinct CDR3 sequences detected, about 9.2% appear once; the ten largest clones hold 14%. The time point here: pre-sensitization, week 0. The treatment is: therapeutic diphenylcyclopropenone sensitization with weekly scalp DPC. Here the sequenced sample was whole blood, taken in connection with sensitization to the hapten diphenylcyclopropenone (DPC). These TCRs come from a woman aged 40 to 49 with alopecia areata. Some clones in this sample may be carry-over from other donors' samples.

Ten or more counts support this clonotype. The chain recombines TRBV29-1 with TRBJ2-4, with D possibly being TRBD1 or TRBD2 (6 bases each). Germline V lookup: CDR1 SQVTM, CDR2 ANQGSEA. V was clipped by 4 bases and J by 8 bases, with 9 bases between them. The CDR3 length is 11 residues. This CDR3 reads CSVVRGDIQYF. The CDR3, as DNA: TGCAGCGTTGTTAGGGGGGACATTCAGTACTTC.

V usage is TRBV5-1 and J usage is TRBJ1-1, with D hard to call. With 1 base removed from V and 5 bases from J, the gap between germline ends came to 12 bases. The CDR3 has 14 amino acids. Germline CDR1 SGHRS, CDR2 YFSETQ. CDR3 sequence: CASSLSQSGTEAFF. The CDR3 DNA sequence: TGCGCCAGCAGCTTGAGCCAGTCGGGGACTGAAGCTTTCTTT.